What follows is one T cell receptor beta chain and its context. The data stem from a study of T cell responses to AZD1222 COVID-19 vaccine. Investigators merged groups given second doses at roughly 4 or roughly 12 weeks. Trimming removed 4 bases at V and 4 bases at J, with 16 bases between. Germline V gene data show CDR1 as SGHKS and CDR2 as YYEKEE (reference sequence). The CDR3 is made up of 15 amino acids. TCRdb's copy holds only in-frame clones and misses some; the assay was immunoSEQ multiplex PCR. The top ten hold roughly 10% of the sample, which has over 150,000 clones, just over 85% seen once. Sequencing used peripheral blood, obtained 28 days after the second AZD1222 dose. This chain links TRBV5-5 with TRBJ2-3; no reliable D call. The receptor comes from an adult who received the AZD1222 COVID-19 vaccine. This CDR3 is CASSTGPGLSDTQYF. CDR3 nucleotides: TGTGCCAGCAGCACCGGACCAGGATTATCAGATACGCAGTATTTT. Based on the CDR3 plus reference TRBV5-5 and TRBJ2-3, the full variable domain is DAGVTQSPTHLIKTRGQQVTLRCSPISGHKSVSWYQQVLGQGPQFIFQYYEKEERGRGNFPDRFSARQFPNYSSELNVNALLLGDSALYLCASSTGPGLSDTQYFGPGTRLTVL.